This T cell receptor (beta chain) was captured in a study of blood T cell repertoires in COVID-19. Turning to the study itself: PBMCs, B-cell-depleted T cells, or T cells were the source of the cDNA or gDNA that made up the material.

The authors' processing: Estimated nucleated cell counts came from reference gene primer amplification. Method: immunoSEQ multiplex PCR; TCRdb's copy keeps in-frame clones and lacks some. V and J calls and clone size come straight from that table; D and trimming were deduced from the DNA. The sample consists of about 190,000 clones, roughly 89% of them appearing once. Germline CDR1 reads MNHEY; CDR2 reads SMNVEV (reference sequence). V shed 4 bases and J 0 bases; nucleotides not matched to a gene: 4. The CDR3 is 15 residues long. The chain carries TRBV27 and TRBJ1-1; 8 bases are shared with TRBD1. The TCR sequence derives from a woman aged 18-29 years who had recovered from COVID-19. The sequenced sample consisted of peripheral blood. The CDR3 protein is CASSSLDRVNTEAFF. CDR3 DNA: TGTGCCAGCAGTTCCTTGGACAGGGTGAACACTGAAGCTTTCTTT.